This TCR beta chain was obtained from a study of T cells in Graves' hyperthyroidism and ophthalmopathy. Overall study findings and caveats: A model of 13 V-J features distinguished ophthalmopathy from stable hyperthyroidism.

This CDR3 has 16 amino acids. Between the trimmed V and J ends, which lost 3 bases and 0 bases, there was a span of 15 bases. Germline V gene data show CDR1 as MDHEN and CDR2 as SYDVKM. The study excluded patients with uncontrolled infection, other autoimmune disease, pregnancy or lactation. Template material for amplifying TCR beta CDR3 regions consisted of RNA transcripts. First-round RT-PCR targeting the TCR CDR3 was performed with the HTBI primer set. TCRdb fed the multiplex PCR reads into MiXCR, producing one record per CDR3 protein. This table has about 560,000 distinct CDR3 sequences, around 15% appearing once. This clonotype was seen many times. Its antigen is as yet unknown.

The clonotype originates from a woman under 30 with Graves' hyperthyroidism. The sequencing input was blood. This sequence joins TRBV28 and TRBJ2-7; D remains unclear. CDR3: CASSFIRWGSSYEQYF. CDR3 in DNA: TGTGCCAGCAGTTTTATAAGGTGGGGAAGCTCCTACGAGCAGTACTTC.